This is a list of T cell receptor beta chains from one sample in a study of shared T cell receptors in the human thymus. The protocol was immunoSEQ multiplex PCR, while the TCRdb copy is restricted to in-frame clones and leaves out a portion. The data contain about 500,000 clones, 75% to 85% of them singletons. These data were likewise used in another study, on human thymus T cells.

The source material was thymocytes. These receptors originate from a boy younger than two with a congenital heart defect. Each CDR3 is given with its conserved first and last residue. Fields, in order: J gene, D gene, CDR3 length, V gene, clone size, CDR3 protein, CDR3 DNA. A D gene is named only where the DNA matches it firmly. Clone size is shown for a subset of rows, as once, few, many or a class of expanded clone.

J: TRBJ2-1; D: TRBD1; length: 17; V: TRBV10-3; size: once; CDR3: CAISEGDGGQNDNEQFF; DNA: TGTGCCATCAGTGAGGGGGATGGGGGACAGAATGACAATGAGCAGTTCTTC
J: TRBJ2-3; D: TRBD2; length: 24; V: TRBV4-2; size: NA; CDR3: CASSQVYQRPKTSGVDTSTDTQYF; DNA: TGTGCCAGCAGCCAAGTTTACCAGAGGCCTAAGACTAGCGGGGTAGACACTAGCACAGATACGCAGTATTTT
J: TRBJ2-3; D: NA; length: 17; V: TRBV6-1; size: NA; CDR3: CASSEKWGRGYTDTQYF; DNA: TGTGCCAGCAGTGAAAAATGGGGGAGGGGGTACACAGATACGCAGTATTTT
J: TRBJ1-2; D: NA; length: 13; V: TRBV10-3; size: NA; CDR3: CAISPRKNYGYTF; DNA: TGTGCCATCAGCCCGAGGAAGAACTATGGCTACACCTTC
J: TRBJ1-5; D: NA; length: 13; V: TRBV6-6; size: NA; CDR3: CASSYKGVQPQHF; DNA: TGTGCCAGCAGTTACAAGGGGGTTCAGCCCCAGCATTTT
J: TRBJ1-5; D: NA; length: 17; V: TRBV4-1; size: NA; CDR3: CASSQEGMGGGNQPQHF; DNA: TGCGCCAGCAGCCAAGAGGGGATGGGGGGGGGCAATCAGCCCCAGCATTTT
J: TRBJ2-3; D: NA; length: 12; V: TRBV7-9; size: NA; CDR3: CASSTRGDTQYF; DNA: TGTGCCAGCAGCACCCGCGGAGATACGCAGTATTTT
J: TRBJ1-5; D: NA; length: 15; V: TRBV28; size: NA; CDR3: CASQAVQASNQPQHF; DNA: TGTGCCAGTCAAGCGGTGCAGGCTAGCAATCAGCCCCAGCATTTT
J: TRBJ1-3; D: NA; length: 15; V: TRBV29-1; size: few; CDR3: CSVETGNYLGNTIYF; DNA: TGCAGCGTTGAAACGGGGAACTACCTGGGAAACACCATATATTTT
J: TRBJ1-1; D: NA; length: 17; V: TRBV6-1; size: NA; CDR3: CASSEGSGDIGNTEAFF; DNA: TGTGCCAGCAGTGAAGGGTCAGGGGATATCGGGAACACTGAAGCTTTCTTT
J: TRBJ2-7; D: TRBD2; length: 14; V: TRBV10-3; size: few; CDR3: CAITSESYLGEQYF; DNA: TGTGCCATAACTAGCGAGTCCTACCTAGGCGAGCAGTACTTC